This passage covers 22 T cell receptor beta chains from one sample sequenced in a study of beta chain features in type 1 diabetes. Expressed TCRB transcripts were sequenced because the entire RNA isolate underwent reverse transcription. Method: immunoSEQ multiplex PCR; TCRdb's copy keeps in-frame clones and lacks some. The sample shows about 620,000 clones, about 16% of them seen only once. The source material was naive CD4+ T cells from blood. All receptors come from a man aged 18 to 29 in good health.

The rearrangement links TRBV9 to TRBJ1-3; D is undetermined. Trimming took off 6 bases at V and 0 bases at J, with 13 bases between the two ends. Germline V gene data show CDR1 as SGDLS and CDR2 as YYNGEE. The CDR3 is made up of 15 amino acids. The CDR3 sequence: CASTPRVTSGNTIYF. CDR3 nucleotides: TGTGCCAGCACGCCCCGGGTCACCTCTGGAAACACCATATATTTT.

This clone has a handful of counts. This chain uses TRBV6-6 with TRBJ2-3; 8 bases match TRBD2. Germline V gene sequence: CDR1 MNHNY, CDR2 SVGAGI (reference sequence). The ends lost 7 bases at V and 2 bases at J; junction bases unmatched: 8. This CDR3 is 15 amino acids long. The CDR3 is CASNNGGAITDTQYF. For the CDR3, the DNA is TGTGCCAGCAATAACGGGGGGGCCATCACAGATACGCAGTATTTT.

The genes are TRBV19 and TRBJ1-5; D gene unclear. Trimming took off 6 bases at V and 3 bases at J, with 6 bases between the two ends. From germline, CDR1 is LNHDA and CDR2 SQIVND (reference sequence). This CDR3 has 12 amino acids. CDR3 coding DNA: TGTGCCAGTAGAGCAGCCAATCAGCCCCAGCATTTT. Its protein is CASRAANQPQHF.

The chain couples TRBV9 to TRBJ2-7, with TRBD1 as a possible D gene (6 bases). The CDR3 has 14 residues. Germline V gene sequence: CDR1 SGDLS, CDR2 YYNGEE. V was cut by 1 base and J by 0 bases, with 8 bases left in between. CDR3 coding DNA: TGTGCCAGCAGCGTACAGGACAGCTCCTACGAGCAGTACTTC. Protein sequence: CASSVQDSSYEQYF. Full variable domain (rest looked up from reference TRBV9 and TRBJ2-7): DSGVTQTPKHLITATGQRVTLRCSPRSGDLSVYWYQQSLDQGLQFLIQYYNGEERAKGNILERFSAQQFPDLHSELNLSSLELGDSALYFCASSVQDSSYEQYFGPGTRLTVT.

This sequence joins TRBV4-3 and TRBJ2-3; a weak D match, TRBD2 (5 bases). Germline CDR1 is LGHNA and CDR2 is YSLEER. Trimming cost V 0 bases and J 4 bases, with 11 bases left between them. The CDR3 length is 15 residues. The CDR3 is CASSQDSASSDTQYF. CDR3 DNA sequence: TGCGCCAGCAGCCAAGATTCGGCTAGCTCAGATACGCAGTATTTT.

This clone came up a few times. CDR3 DNA: TGTGCCAGCAGCTCGCGGACTAGCGGGGGGCAAGAGACCCAGTACTTC. Residues: CASSSRTSGGQETQYF. The chain couples TRBV7-2 to TRBJ2-5; the match to TRBD2 covers 14 bases. The CDR3 consists of 16 residues. V dropped 4 bases and J dropped 2; count of bases not matched to a gene: 3. The germline V gene encodes CDR1 SGHTA and CDR2 FQGNSA.

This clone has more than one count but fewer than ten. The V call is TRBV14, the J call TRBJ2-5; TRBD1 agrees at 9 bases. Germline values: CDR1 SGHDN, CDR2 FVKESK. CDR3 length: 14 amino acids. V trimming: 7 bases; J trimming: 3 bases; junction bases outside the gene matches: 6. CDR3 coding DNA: TGTGCCAGCAACGACGGGACAGGGAAAGAGACCCAGTACTTC. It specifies CASNDGTGKETQYF.

The CDR3 nucleotides read TGCGCCAGCAGCCGAGACGCGGGACAGTCCTACGAGCAGTACTTC. Encoded protein: CASSRDAGQSYEQYF. The V gene is TRBV23-1, the J gene TRBJ2-7, with D possibly being TRBD1 (7 bases). TRBV23-1 is assigned to the ORF class and has an uncertain function. Trimming shortened V by 6 bases and J by 1 base, and 16 bases separated the two germline ends. There are 15 residues in the CDR3.

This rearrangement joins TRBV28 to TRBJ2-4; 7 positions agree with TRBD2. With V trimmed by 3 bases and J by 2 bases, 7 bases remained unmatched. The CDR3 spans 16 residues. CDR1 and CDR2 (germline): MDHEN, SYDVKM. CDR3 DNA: TGTGCCAGCAGTTTCGGGGGAGGGCTTTCCAAAAACATTCAGTACTTC. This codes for CASSFGGGLSKNIQYF.

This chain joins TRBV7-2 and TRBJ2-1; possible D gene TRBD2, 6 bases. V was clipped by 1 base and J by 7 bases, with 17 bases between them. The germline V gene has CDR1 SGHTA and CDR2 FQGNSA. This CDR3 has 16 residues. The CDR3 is CASSLGAGRSRNEQFF. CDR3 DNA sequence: TGTGCCAGCAGCTTAGGCGCGGGGCGGAGTCGGAATGAGCAGTTCTTC. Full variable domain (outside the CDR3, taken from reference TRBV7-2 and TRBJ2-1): GAGVSQSPSNKVTEKGKDVELRCDPISGHTALYWYRQSLGQGLEFLIYFQGNSAPDKSGLPSDRFSAERTGGSVSTLTIQRTQQEDSAVYLCASSLGAGRSRNEQFFGPGTRLTVL.

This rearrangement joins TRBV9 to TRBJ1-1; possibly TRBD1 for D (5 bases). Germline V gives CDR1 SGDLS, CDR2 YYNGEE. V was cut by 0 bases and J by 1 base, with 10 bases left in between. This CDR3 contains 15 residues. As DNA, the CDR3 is TGTGCCAGCAGCGTAGCCCCAGGGTCGAACACTGAAGCTTTCTTT. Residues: CASSVAPGSNTEAFF.

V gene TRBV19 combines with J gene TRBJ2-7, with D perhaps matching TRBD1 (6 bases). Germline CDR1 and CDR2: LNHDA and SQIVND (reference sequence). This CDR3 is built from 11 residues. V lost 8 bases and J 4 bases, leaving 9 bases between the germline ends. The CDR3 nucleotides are TGTGCCAGTGGGGGCATTTACGAGCAGTACTTC. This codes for CASGGIYEQYF. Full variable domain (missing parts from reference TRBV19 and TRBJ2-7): DGGITQSPKYLFRKEGQNVTLSCEQNLNHDAMYWYRQDPGQGLRLIYYSQIVNDFQKGDIAEGYSVSREKKESFPLTVTSAQKNPTAFYLCASGGIYEQYFGPGTRLTVT.

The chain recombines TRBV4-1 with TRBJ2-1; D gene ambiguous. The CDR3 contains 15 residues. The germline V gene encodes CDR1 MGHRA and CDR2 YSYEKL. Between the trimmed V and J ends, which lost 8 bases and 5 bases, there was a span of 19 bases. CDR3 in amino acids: CASHSQFRLDNEQFF. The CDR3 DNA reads TGCGCCAGCCACTCCCAGTTCCGTCTCGACAATGAGCAGTTCTTC.

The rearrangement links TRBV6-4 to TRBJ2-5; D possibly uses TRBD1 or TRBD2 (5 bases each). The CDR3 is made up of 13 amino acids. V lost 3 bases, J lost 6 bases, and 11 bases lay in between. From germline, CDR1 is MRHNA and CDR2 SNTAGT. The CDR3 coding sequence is TGTGCCAGCAGTGAGGGGTCGGGGCAGACCCAGTACTTC. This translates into CASSEGSGQTQYF.

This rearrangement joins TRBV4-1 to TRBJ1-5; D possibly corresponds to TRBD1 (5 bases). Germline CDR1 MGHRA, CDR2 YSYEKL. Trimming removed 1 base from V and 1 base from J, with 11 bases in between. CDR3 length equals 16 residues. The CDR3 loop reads CASSQAGRVSNQPQHF. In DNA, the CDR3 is TGCGCCAGCAGCCAAGCCGGCAGGGTGAGCAATCAGCCCCAGCATTTT.

CDR3: CTSSLNREDYEQYF. In DNA, the CDR3 is TGCACCAGCAGCCTTAACAGGGAGGACTACGAGCAGTACTTC. The chain uses TRBV1 and TRBJ2-7. TRBV1 is flagged as a pseudogene. The CDR3 is 14 amino acids.

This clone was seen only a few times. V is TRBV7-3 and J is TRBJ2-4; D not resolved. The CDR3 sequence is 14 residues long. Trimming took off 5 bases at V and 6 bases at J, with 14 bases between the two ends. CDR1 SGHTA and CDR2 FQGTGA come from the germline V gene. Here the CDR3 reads CASSPSAPGNIQYF. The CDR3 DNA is TGTGCCAGCAGCCCTTCCGCCCCGGGAAACATTCAGTACTTC.

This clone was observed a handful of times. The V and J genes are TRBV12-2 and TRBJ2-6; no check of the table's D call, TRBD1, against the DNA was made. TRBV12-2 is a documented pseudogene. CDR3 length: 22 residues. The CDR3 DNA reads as TGTGCAAGTCGCTTAGCCCGATTCAGTCCTTGGGTCAGACACTCTGGGGCCAACGTCCTGACTTTC. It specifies CASRLARFSPWVRHSGANVLTF.

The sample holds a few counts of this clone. CDR3 DNA sequence: TGTGCCAGCAGCCCTAGACCGACAGGTGGGACTGAAGCTTTCTTT. Translation gives CASSPRPTGGTEAFF. The rearrangement links TRBV5-4 to TRBJ1-1; perhaps TRBD1 as D (6 bases). Germline values: CDR1 SGHNT, CDR2 YYREEE (reference sequence). V was pared by 4 bases and J by 5 bases, with 18 bases between. CDR3 length equals 15 residues.

The CDR3 sequence is CASSDIQVPNLGYTF. The DNA of the CDR3 is TGTGCCAGCAGTGACATCCAGGTCCCTAATCTAGGCTACACCTTC. This chain uses TRBV6-6 with TRBJ1-2; the D is unclear. Germline V CDR1 and CDR2: MNHNY, SVGAGI (reference sequence). This CDR3 contains 15 residues. Trimming left V 5 bases short and J 8 bases short, with 21 bases between.

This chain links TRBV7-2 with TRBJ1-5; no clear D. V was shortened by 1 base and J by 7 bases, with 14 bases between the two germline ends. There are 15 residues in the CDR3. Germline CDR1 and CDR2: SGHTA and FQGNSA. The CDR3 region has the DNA TGTGCCAGCAGCTTAGAGTCCGGGGTAGGGCAGCCCCAGCATTTT. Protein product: CASSLESGVGQPQHF. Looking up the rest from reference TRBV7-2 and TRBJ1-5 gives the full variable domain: GAGVSQSPSNKVTEKGKDVELRCDPISGHTALYWYRQSLGQGLEFLIYFQGNSAPDKSGLPSDRFSAERTGGSVSTLTIQRTQQEDSAVYLCASSLESGVGQPQHFGDGTRLSIL.

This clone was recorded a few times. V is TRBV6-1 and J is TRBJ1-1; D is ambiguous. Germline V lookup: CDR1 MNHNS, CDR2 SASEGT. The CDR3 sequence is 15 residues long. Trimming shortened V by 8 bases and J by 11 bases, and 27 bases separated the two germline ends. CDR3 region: CASSTGFRDVEKAFF. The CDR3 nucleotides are TGTGCCAGCTCAACTGGTTTTCGGGATGTGGAGAAGGCTTTCTTT.